The 15 T cell receptor beta chains presented below share a single source sample, sequenced in a study of cytomegalovirus exposure and HLA in healthy donors. PCR employed 60 Vbeta and 13 Jbeta primers. Profiled with immunoSEQ multiplex PCR; TCRdb holds only in-frame clones, not every one. In the table there are over 90,000 clones, under 85% of which are singletons. Material for sequencing was PBMCs. All receptors come from a female donor in good health and CMV-seropositive.

The chain links TRBV2 to TRBJ2-3, with 9 bases that match TRBD2. J was trimmed by 0 bases and V by 6 bases; bases with no gene match: 4. The CDR3 has 15 amino acids. CDR1 SNHLY and CDR2 FYNNEI come from the germline V gene. CDR3 protein: CASRSGGPSTDTQYF. CDR3 in DNA: TGTGCCAGCAGAAGCGGGGGGCCTAGCACAGATACGCAGTATTTT.

The J gene is TRBJ1-2, the V gene TRBV28; the match to TRBD1 covers 9 bases. Germline values: CDR1 MDHEN, CDR2 SYDVKM. V shed 6 bases and J 5 bases; nucleotides not matched to a gene: 7. The CDR3 covers 14 residues. CDR3 in DNA: TGTGCCAGCAGACACGGGACAGGGTGGTATGGCTACACCTTC. Protein: CASRHGTGWYGYTF.

The chain uses TRBV28 and TRBJ1-5; the D gene is possibly TRBD1 (5 bases). Germline loops: CDR1 MDHEN, CDR2 SYDVKM. The CDR3 runs 15 residues. Trimming removed 3 bases at V and 4 bases at J, with 13 bases between. CDR3 coding DNA: TGTGCCAGCAGTTTGGGAGGGACCGGGAATCAGCCCCAGCATTTT. Its translation is CASSLGGTGNQPQHF.

The chain couples TRBV7-9 to TRBJ2-5, with TRBD1 matching over 10 bases. Germline V CDR1 and CDR2: SEHNR, FQNEAQ (reference sequence). V dropped 5 bases and J dropped 5; count of bases not matched to a gene: 8. The CDR3 totals 15 residues. The CDR3 DNA sequence: TGTGCCAGCAGCGTAGACAGGGGGCGTACGGAGACCCAGTACTTC. It encodes CASSVDRGRTETQYF.

The V gene is TRBV4-1, the J gene TRBJ1-5; the match to TRBD1 covers 10 bases. Germline lookup yields CDR1 MGHRA and CDR2 YSYEKL. CDR3 length equals 18 residues. The V and J ends lost 4 bases and 1 base, in that order; junction bases with no gene match: 10. The CDR3 region has the DNA TGCGCCAGCAGCCCCCACCCGGGGACAGGGGACAGCAATCAGCCCCAGCATTTT. Residues: CASSPHPGTGDSNQPQHF.

The chain carries TRBV18 and TRBJ2-5, with D perhaps matching TRBD2 (6 bases). Germline CDR1 KGHSH, CDR2 LQKENI. Trimming stripped 0 bases from V and 4 bases from J, with 12 bases between. The CDR3 runs 15 residues. CDR3 DNA sequence: TGTGCCAGCTCACCACCGGGGGGTACTCGAGAGACCCAGTACTTC. It encodes CASSPPGGTRETQYF. The whole variable domain, filled in from reference TRBV18 and TRBJ2-5, reads NAGVMQNPRHLVRRRGQEARLRCSPMKGHSHVYWYRQLPEEGLKFMVYLQKENIIDESGMPKERFSAEFPKEGPSILRIQQVVRGDSAAYFCASSPPGGTRETQYFGPGTRLLVL.

This clone was seen a few times. The gene calls are TRBV9 and TRBJ2-2, with TRBD2 matching 8 bases. With V trimmed by 5 bases and J by 4 bases, 10 bases remained unmatched. The CDR3 length is 16 residues. Germline CDR1 SGDLS, CDR2 YYNGEE. CDR3 coding DNA: TGTGCCAGCAGTGCAAACGGGAGGGCCCCCACCGGGGAGCTGTTTTTT. Translation: CASSANGRAPTGELFF.

The rearrangement uses TRBV18 and TRBJ2-3; 7 bases map to TRBD1. The CDR3 loop spans 15 amino acids. Germline V CDR1 and CDR2: KGHSH, LQKENI. Trimming removed 1 base from V and 2 bases from J; junction bases left unmatched: 3. The CDR3 DNA reads TGTGCCAGCTCACCACGACAGGGTATCACAGATACGCAGTATTTT. It is translated as CASSPRQGITDTQYF.

The rearrangement links TRBV7-9 to TRBJ2-7, with D hard to call. Germline loops: CDR1 SEHNR, CDR2 FQNEAQ (reference sequence). The CDR3 is made up of 14 amino acids. V gave up 8 bases and J gave up 0 bases, with 14 bases separating them. CDR3 loop: CASGQAGSSYEQYF. The CDR3 DNA sequence: TGTGCCAGCGGGCAAGCAGGTAGCTCCTACGAGCAGTACTTC.

The rearrangement uses TRBV4-1 and TRBJ2-1; D unresolved. Between the trimmed V and J ends, which lost 5 bases and 5 bases, there was a span of 7 bases. This CDR3 contains 12 residues. Germline values: CDR1 MGHRA, CDR2 YSYEKL. CDR3 DNA sequence: TGCGCCAGCAGCGAACTGGACAATGAGCAGTTCTTC. Its translation: CASSELDNEQFF.

The V gene is TRBV6-5, the J gene TRBJ1-5; TRBD1 matches 7 bases. After removal of 4 bases from V and 4 bases from J, the junction contained 4 bases not matched to a gene. The CDR3 spans 14 residues. CDR1 and CDR2 (germline): MNHEY, SVGAGI. The CDR3 here is CASSSGQENQPQHF. CDR3 DNA sequence: TGTGCCAGCAGTTCAGGACAGGAAAATCAGCCCCAGCATTTT.

The chain joins TRBV7-2 to TRBJ1-5; D remains unclear. The germline gives CDR1 SGHTA, CDR2 FQGNSA. The CDR3 runs to 13 residues. Trimming took 1 base from V and 3 from J, leaving 4 bases between them. For the CDR3, the DNA is TGTGCCAGCAGCTTAGTCGTCAATCAGCCCCAGCATTTT. As protein: CASSLVVNQPQHF.

This clone has only one observation. In nucleotides, the CDR3 is TGTGCCAGCAGCTTGCGGACAGGGAGCAATCAGCCCCAGCATTTT. It translates to CASSLRTGSNQPQHF. This sequence joins TRBV7-2 and TRBJ1-5; TRBD1 matches 8 bases. Germline trimming cut 3 bases from V and 1 base from J; bases unmatched to any gene: 2. From germline, CDR1 is SGHTA and CDR2 FQGNSA. The CDR3 runs to 15 residues.

The chain has TRBV29-1 and TRBJ1-3; 7 bases are shared with TRBD1. The trim removed 5 bases at V and 0 bases at J, leaving 7 bases unmatched. Germline CDR1 is SQVTM and CDR2 is ANQGSEA. The CDR3 is 15 amino acids. CDR3 loop: CSVRTGGSSGNTIYF. The CDR3 DNA reads as TGCAGCGTTCGGACAGGCGGAAGCTCTGGAAACACCATATATTTT.

The CDR3 sequence: CASRELADTQYF. CDR3 in DNA: TGCGCCAGCAGAGAGTTGGCAGATACGCAGTATTTT. V usage is TRBV5-1 and J usage is TRBJ2-3; D ambiguous. CDR1 is SGHRS, CDR2 YFSETQ, per germline. The CDR3 extends over 12 amino acids. The V end was cut by 5 bases, the J end by 4 bases, with 8 bases between. Drawing the rest from reference TRBV5-1 and TRBJ2-3, the complete variable domain is KAGVTQTPRYLIKTRGQQVTLSCSPISGHRSVSWYQQTPGQGLQFLFEYFSETQRNKGNFPGRFSGRQFSNSRSEMNVSTLELGDSALYLCASRELADTQYFGPGTRLTVL.